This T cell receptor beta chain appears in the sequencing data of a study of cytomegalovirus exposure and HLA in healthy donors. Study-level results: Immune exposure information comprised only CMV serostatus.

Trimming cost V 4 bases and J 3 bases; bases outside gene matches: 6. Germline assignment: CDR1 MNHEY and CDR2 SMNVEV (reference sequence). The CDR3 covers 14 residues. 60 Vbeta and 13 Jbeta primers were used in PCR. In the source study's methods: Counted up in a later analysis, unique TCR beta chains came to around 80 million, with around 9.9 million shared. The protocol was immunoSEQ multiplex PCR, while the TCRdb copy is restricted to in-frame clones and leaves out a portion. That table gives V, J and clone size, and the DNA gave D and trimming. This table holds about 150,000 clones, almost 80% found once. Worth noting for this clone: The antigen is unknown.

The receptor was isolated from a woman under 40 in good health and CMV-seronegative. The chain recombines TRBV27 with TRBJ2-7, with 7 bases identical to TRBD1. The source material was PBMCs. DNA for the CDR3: TGTGCCAGCAGTTCCGGACAGGCCTACTACGAGCAGTACTTC. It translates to CASSSGQAYYEQYF.